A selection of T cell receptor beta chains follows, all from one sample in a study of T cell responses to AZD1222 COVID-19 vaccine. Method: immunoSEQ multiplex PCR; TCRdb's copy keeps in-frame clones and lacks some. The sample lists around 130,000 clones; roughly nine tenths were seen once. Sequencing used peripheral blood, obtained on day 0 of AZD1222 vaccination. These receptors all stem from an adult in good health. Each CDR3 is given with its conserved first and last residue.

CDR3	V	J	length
CASSSQGTYNEQFF	TRBV5-6	TRBJ2-1	14
CASSAQTGANSPLHF	TRBV9	TRBJ1-6	15
CASSYRLTGGYEQYF	TRBV6-5	TRBJ2-7	15
CASSYYGSPTDTQYF	TRBV6-2/TRBV6-3	TRBJ2-3	15
CSVGQGSDEKLFF	TRBV29-1	TRBJ1-4	13
CASSYSGLNTEAFF	TRBV6-5	TRBJ1-1	14
CASTPRGQGVSPLHF	TRBV19	TRBJ1-6	15
CASSDVIAGPLHF	TRBV6-4	TRBJ1-6	13
CASSIMSGTGNTIYF	TRBV19	TRBJ1-3	15
CASSSHSTGELFF	TRBV19	TRBJ2-2	13
CASSPGSTDTQYF	TRBV18	TRBJ2-3	13
CASSPLVSEQYF	TRBV28	TRBJ2-7	12
CASRKLDLIDGTYGYTF	TRBV3-1/TRBV3-2	TRBJ1-2	17
CASSLEGASGNTIYF	TRBV11-2	TRBJ1-3	15
CASSVDDRGNSPLHF	TRBV9	TRBJ1-6	15
CASSLLTGTVSYEQYF	TRBV7-8	TRBJ2-7	16
CASIGDRGISGANVLTF	TRBV2	TRBJ2-6	17
CAWSSDPHEQYF	TRBV30	TRBJ2-7	12
CAWSPPDREMNGYTF	TRBV30	TRBJ1-2	15
CASSEVRRASEAFF	TRBV6-1	TRBJ1-1	14
CASSPKGDRASPLHF	TRBV7-3	TRBJ1-6	15
CASSRDGRGPEAFF	TRBV6-2/TRBV6-3	TRBJ1-1	14
CASSTGTDSYEQYF	TRBV6-5	TRBJ2-7	14
CASRAQGGNSPLHF	TRBV28	TRBJ1-6	14
CASSPPDGGRVTEAFF	TRBV7-9	TRBJ1-1	16
CASSMRGGQGHQPQHF	TRBV19	TRBJ1-5	16
CASSPKTGGSTGELFF	TRBV18	TRBJ2-2	16
CASSFGQGLEQYF	TRBV11-3	TRBJ2-7	13
CATSRDTETQYF	TRBV15	TRBJ2-5	12
CASSLNPAGATGELFF	TRBV7-3	TRBJ2-2	16
CASSRGDANYGYTF	TRBV16	TRBJ1-2	14
CAISDGAEQFF	TRBV10-3	TRBJ2-1	11
CASREGSGNTIYF	TRBV7-9	TRBJ1-3	13
CASSMLDSPLHF	TRBV19	TRBJ1-6	12
CAAGTEQFF	TRBV10-2	TRBJ2-1	9
CASSPRAGTQYF	TRBV18	TRBJ2-3	12
CATSPSGSSDTQYF	TRBV24-1	TRBJ2-3	14
CASSLRGNEQYF	TRBV11-3	TRBJ2-7	12
CASSFLGQVGGPQHF	TRBV28	TRBJ1-5	15
CATSRDRNTYNEQFF	TRBV15	TRBJ2-1	15